This entry is about one TCR beta chain. The antigen is not known. The CDR3 is 16 residues long. The germline CDR1 and CDR2 sequences are ENHRY and SYGVKD. Trimming shortened V by 2 bases and J by 0 bases, and 13 bases separated the two germline ends. TCR beta VDJ and CDR3 were profiled, and genomic DNA was the template. MiXCR, run by TCRdb on the reads, gives a single entry per CDR3 protein. The sample includes approximately 200,000 distinct CDR3 sequences, around three fifths of them seen just once. The data derive from a study of CD8+CD57+ T cells in acquired aplastic anemia. In the study overall: Mean yield of DNA from sorted CD4+ and CD8+ cells was roughly 3.4 ug.

Study-level points and caveats: There were 25 to 30 CD8+ CDR3 sequences that occurred in both patients and controls. Any difference that existed in CD8+ Simpson's diversity between patients and controls was not significant.

This chain joins TRBV10-3 and TRBJ1-1, with D possibly being TRBD1 (6 bases). Sequenced: sorted CD4+, CD8+, or CD8+CD57+ T cells (not recorded which) from PBMCs. This TCR was sampled from a human donor with severe aplastic anemia or a healthy control (not recorded which). The CDR3: CAISEGQQGMNTEAFF. The CDR3 DNA is TGTGCCATCAGTGAGGGACAGCAAGGCATGAACACTGAAGCTTTCTTT.